This T cell receptor (beta chain) is from a study of cytomegalovirus exposure and HLA in healthy donors. Broader study findings: Most TCR sequences showed up rarely, but some public TCRs showed up in many donors.

Regarding this clone: Its target is unknown.

PCR involved 60 Vbeta and 13 Jbeta primers. The assay was immunoSEQ multiplex PCR, and TCRdb's table has in-frame clones only and misses some. The sample carries 150,000 to 200,000 clones, roughly 80% recorded once. The specimen was PBMCs. The clonotype originates from a male donor in good health and CMV-seropositive.

The CDR3 reads CASSRTSGSVTGELFF. The CDR3 DNA reads TGTGCCAGCAGCCGGACTAGCGGGAGTGTCACCGGGGAGCTGTTTTTT. The V gene is TRBV6-4, the J gene TRBJ2-2; TRBD2 matches at 13 bases. CDR3 length: 16 amino acids. Per germline, CDR1 MRHNA and CDR2 SNTAGT. J lost 4 bases, V lost 6 bases, and 5 bases had no gene match.